Included here is one TCR beta chain sequence, with context. Its antigen is not identified. This record comes from a study of T-cell reconstitution after alpha-beta-depleted transplantation in children. Study-wide findings and caveats: Surviving recipient T cells and thymic progenitors produced the high day-60 TCRbeta diversity seen in some patients. The authors attributed T-cell counts and diversity one year after transplant mostly to newly produced T cells.

Preparation of the TCRbeta library involved a method that used unique molecular identifiers. TCRdb independently ran MiXCR on the PCR reads; one entry per CDR3 protein. The sample has approximately 1,000,000 distinct CDR3 sequences; about 29% are singletons. The V and J ends lost 2 bases and 7 bases, in that order; junction bases with no gene match: 9. The CDR3 totals 15 residues. The germline gives CDR1 DFQATT, CDR2 SNEGSKA (reference sequence). V and J are TRBV20-1 and TRBJ2-1; 9 positions agree with TRBD2. The TCR comes from a boy younger than two who had a stem cell transplant for SCID, so the T cells may come from the graft donor. The specimen comprised PBMCs, mostly from graft donor cells, sampled 360 days after TCRalphabeta/CD19-depleted stem cell transplant. DNA of the CDR3: TGCAGTGCTAGACCAGCGGGGGGCGCTAGGAATGAGCAGTTCTTC. It codes for CSARPAGGARNEQFF.